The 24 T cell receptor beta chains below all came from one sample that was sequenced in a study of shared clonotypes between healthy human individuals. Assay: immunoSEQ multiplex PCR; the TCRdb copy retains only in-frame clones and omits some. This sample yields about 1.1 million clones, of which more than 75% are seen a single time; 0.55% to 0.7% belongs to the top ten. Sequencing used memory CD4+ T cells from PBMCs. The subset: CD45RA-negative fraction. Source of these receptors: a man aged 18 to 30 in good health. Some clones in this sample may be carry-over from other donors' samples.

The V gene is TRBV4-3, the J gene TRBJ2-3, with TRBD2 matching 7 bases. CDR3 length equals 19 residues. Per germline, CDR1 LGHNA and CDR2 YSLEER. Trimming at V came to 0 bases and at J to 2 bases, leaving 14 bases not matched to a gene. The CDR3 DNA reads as TGCGCCAGCAGCCAAGATGCGGGGTTAGGGACTACGGTCACAGATACGCAGTATTTT. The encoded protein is CASSQDAGLGTTVTDTQYF.

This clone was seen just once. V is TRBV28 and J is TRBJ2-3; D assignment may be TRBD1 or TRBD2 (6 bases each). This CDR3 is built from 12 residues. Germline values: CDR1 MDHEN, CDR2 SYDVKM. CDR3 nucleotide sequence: TGTATAACAGGGACTAGCACAGATACGCAGTATTTT. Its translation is CITGTSTDTQYF.

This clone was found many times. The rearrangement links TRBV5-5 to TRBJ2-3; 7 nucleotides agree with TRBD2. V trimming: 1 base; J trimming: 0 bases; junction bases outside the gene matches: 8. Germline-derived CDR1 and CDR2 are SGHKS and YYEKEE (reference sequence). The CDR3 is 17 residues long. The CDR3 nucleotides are TGTGCCAGCAGCTTGTTAGGACTAGGTTCTAGCACAGATACGCAGTATTTT. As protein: CASSLLGLGSSTDTQYF.

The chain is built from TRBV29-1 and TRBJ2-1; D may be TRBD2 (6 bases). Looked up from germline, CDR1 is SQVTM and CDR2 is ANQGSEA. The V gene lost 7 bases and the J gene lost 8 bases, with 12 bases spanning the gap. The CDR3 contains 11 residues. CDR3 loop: CSAASADEQFF. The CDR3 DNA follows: TGCAGCGCTGCTAGCGCGGATGAGCAGTTCTTC.

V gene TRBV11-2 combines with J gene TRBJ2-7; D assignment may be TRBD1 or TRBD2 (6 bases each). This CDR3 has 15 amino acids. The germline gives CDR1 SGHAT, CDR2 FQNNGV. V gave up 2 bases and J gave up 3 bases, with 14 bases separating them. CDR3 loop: CASSLRGGTDYEQYF. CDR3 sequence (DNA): TGTGCCAGCAGCTTAAGAGGGGGGACCGACTACGAGCAGTACTTC.

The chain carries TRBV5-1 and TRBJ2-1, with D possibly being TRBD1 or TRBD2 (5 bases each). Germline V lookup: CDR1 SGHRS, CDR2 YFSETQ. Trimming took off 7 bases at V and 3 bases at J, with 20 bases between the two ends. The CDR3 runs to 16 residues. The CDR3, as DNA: TGCGCCAGCGGAATGCTTACCGGGACGGTCTACAATGAGCAGTTCTTC. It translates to CASGMLTGTVYNEQFF.

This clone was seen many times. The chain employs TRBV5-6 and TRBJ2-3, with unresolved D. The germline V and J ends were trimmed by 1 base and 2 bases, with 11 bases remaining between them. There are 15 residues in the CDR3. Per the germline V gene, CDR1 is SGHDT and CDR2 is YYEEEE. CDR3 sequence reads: CASSLSGIPTDTQYF. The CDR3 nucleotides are TGTGCCAGCAGCTTGAGTGGTATCCCCACAGATACGCAGTATTTT.

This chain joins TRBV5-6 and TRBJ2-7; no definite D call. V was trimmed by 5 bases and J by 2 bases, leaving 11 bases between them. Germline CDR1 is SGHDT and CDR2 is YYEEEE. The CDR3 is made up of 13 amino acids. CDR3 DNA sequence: TGTGCCAGCAGGATCAAAGGGCCCTACGAGCAGTACTTC. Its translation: CASRIKGPYEQYF.

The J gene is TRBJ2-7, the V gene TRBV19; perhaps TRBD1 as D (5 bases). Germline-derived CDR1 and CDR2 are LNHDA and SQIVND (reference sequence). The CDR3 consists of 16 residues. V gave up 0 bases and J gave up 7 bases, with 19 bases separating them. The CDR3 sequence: CASSIDGRRPSGEQYF. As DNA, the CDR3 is TGTGCCAGTAGTATAGATGGGCGGCGGCCCTCAGGGGAGCAGTACTTC.

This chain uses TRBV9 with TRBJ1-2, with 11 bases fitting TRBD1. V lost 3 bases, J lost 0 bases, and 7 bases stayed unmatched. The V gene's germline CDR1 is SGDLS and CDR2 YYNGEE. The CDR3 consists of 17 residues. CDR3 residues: CASSGSDRGQANYGYTF. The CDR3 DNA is TGTGCCAGCAGCGGCTCGGACAGGGGGCAAGCTAACTATGGCTACACCTTC.

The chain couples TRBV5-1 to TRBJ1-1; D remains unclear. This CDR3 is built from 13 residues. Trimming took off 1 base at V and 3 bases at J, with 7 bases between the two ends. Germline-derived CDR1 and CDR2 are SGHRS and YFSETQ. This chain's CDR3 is CASSLFRDTEAFF. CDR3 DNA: TGCGCCAGCAGCTTGTTCCGCGACACTGAAGCTTTCTTT.

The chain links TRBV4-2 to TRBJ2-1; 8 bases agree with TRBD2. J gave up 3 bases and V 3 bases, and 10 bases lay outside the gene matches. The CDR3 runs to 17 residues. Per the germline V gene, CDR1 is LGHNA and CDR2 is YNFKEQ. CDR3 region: CASSQTRAGELYNEQFF. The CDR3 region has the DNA TGTGCCAGCAGCCAGACTCGAGCGGGAGAGCTCTACAATGAGCAGTTCTTC.

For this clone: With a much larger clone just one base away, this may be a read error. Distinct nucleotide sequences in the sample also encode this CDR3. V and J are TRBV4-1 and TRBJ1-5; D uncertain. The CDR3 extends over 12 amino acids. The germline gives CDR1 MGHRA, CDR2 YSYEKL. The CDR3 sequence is CASDTLEEPQHF. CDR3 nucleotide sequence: TGCGCCAGTGACACCCTAGAGGAGCCTCAGCATTTT.

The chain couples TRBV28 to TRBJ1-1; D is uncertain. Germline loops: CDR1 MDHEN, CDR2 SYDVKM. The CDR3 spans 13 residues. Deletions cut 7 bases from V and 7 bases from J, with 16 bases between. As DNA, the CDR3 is TGTGCCAGCACTATATACAGCGAAGATGAAGCTTTCTTT. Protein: CASTIYSEDEAFF.

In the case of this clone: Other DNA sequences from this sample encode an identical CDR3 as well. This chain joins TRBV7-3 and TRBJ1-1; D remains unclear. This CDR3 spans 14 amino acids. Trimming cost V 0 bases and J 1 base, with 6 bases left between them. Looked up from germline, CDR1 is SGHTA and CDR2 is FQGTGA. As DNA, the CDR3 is TGTGCCAGCAGCTTAACAGGGAGGAACACTGAAGCTTTCTTT. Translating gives CASSLTGRNTEAFF. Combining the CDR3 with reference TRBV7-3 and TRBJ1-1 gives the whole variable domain GAGVSQTPSNKVTEKGKYVELRCDPISGHTALYWYRQSLGQGPEFLIYFQGTGAADDSGLPNDRFFAVRPEGSVSTLKIQRTERGDSAVYLCASSLTGRNTEAFFGQGTRLTVV.

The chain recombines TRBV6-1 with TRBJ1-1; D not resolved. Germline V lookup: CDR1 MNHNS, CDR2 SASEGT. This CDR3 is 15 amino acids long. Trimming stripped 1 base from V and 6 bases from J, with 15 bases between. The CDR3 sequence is CASSEGVVGRAEAFF. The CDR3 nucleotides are TGTGCCAGCAGTGAAGGGGTGGTGGGAAGGGCTGAAGCTTTCTTT.

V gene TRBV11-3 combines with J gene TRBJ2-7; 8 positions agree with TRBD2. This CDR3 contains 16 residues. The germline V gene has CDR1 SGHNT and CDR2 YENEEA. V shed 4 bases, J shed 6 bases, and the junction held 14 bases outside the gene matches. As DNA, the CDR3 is TGTGCCAGCAGCTCCTTAGGGACTAGGGTGGTGGTCGAGCAGTACTTC. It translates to CASSSLGTRVVVEQYF.

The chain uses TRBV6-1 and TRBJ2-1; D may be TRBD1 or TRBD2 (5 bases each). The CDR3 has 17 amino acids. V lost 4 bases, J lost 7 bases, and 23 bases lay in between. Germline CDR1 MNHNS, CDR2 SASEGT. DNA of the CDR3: TGTGCCAGCAGTGGATCTCTGGGGACCCCAAAGGGGAATGAGCAGTTCTTC. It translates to CASSGSLGTPKGNEQFF.

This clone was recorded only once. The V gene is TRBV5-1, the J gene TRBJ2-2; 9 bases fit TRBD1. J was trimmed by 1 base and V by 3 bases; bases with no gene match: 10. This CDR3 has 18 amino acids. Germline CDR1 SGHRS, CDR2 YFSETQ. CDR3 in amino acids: CASSSIPATGGNTGELFF. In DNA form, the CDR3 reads TGCGCCAGCAGCTCCATCCCCGCGACAGGGGGGAACACCGGGGAGCTGTTTTTT. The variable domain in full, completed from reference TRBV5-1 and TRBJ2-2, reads KAGVTQTPRYLIKTRGQQVTLSCSPISGHRSVSWYQQTPGQGLQFLFEYFSETQRNKGNFPGRFSGRQFSNSRSEMNVSTLELGDSALYLCASSSIPATGGNTGELFFGEGSRLTVL.

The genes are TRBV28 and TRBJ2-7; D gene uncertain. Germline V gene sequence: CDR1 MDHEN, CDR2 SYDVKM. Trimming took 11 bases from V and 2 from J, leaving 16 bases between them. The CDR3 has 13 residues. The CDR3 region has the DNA TGTGCCGTCCCGGGCAGGCAACCCTACGAGCAGTACTTC. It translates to CAVPGRQPYEQYF.

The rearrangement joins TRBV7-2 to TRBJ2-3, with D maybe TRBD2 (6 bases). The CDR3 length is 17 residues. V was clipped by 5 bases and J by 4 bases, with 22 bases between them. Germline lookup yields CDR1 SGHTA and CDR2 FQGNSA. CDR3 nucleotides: TGTGCCAGCAGCGTTCTAGGGGCGGGGATGGGCCCAGATACGCAGTATTTT. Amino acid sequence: CASSVLGAGMGPDTQYF.

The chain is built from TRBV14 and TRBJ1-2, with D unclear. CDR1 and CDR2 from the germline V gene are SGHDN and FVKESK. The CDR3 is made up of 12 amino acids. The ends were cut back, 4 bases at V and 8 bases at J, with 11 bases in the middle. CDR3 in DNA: TGTGCCAGCAGCCCCGACGAACGGGGCTACACCTTC. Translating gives CASSPDERGYTF.

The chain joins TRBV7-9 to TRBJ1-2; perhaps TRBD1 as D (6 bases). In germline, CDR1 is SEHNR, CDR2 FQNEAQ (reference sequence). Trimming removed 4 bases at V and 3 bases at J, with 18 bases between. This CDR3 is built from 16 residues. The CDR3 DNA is TGTGCCAGCAGCTCCTTACAGGGCCGGTTGGACTATGGCTACACCTTC. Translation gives CASSSLQGRLDYGYTF.

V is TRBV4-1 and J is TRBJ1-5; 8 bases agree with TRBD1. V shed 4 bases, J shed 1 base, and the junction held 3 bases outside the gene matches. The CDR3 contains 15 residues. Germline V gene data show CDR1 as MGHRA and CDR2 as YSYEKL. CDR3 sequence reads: CASSRRQGSNQPQHF. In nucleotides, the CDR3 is TGCGCCAGCAGCCGCCGACAGGGGAGCAATCAGCCCCAGCATTTT.